The 19 T cell receptor beta chains below were found in one sample sequenced in a study of early T cells in non-severe SARS-CoV-2 infection. MiXCR, applied by TCRdb to the 5' RACE reads, yields one record per CDR3 protein. The sample carries fewer than 130,000 distinct CDR3 sequences, roughly an eighth recorded once. The sequenced sample was whole blood, obtained at baseline. The receptor source for this set is an adult who was a healthcare worker with PCR-confirmed SARS-CoV-2 infection or an uninfected control (not recorded which).

This clonotype appeared once. The rearrangement links TRBV20-1 to TRBJ2-1; 7 bases line up with TRBD2. The V segment lost 6 bases and the J segment 6 bases; nucleotides outside the gene matches: 14. The CDR3 has 15 amino acids. Germline assignment: CDR1 DFQATT and CDR2 SNEGSKA (reference sequence). The CDR3 spells CSAVAGGSATNEQFF. The CDR3 bases are TGCAGTGCAGTTGCTGGCGGGAGCGCAACCAATGAGCAGTTCTTC.

In this sample, this clonotype turned up a few times. The rearrangement links TRBV6-6 to TRBJ2-7; D perhaps matches TRBD2 (5 bases). This CDR3 spans 15 amino acids. Per germline, CDR1 MNHNY and CDR2 SVGAGI (reference sequence). The ends were cut back, 0 bases at V and 7 bases at J, with 16 bases in the middle. The CDR3 nucleotides are TGTGCCAGCAGTTACTCGAGCTGGCGGGTCACAGAGCAGTACTTC. The encoded protein is CASSYSSWRVTEQYF.

This CDR3 is CASSRDRAKNEQFF. The CDR3 nucleotides read TGTGCCAGCAGCCGGGACAGGGCGAAAAATGAGCAGTTCTTC. V usage is TRBV6-5 and J usage is TRBJ2-1; 9 bases fit TRBD1. The V gene end was trimmed by 6 bases and the J gene end by 7 bases; junction bases not matched to a gene: 7. The germline V gene encodes CDR1 MNHEY and CDR2 SVGAGI. CDR3 length: 14 amino acids.

The rearrangement joins TRBV7-2 to TRBJ1-2; maybe TRBD1 (5 bases). Germline V lookup: CDR1 SGHTA, CDR2 FQGNSA. The CDR3 is 13 residues long. Trimming took 5 bases from V and 3 from J, leaving 10 bases between them. The CDR3 loop reads CASSHTGDYGYTF. In DNA form, the CDR3 reads TGTGCCAGCAGCCACACAGGAGACTATGGCTACACCTTC.

This clonotype was seen more than once but under ten times. The chain employs TRBV7-9 and TRBJ2-7, with a tentative D call TRBD1 (6 bases). Trimming removed 7 bases from V and 0 bases from J, with 13 bases in between. Germline V gives CDR1 SEHNR, CDR2 FQNEAQ (reference sequence). The CDR3 totals 14 residues. CDR3 sequence: CASTPGATSYEQYF. The CDR3 region has the DNA TGTGCCAGCACTCCAGGGGCTACCTCCTACGAGCAGTACTTC.

The gene calls are TRBV3-1 and TRBJ2-7; the D is unclear. The germline gives CDR1 LGHDT, CDR2 YNNKEL (reference sequence). The length of the CDR3 is 14 residues. With 1 base removed from V and 6 bases from J, the gap between germline ends came to 13 bases. Here the CDR3 DNA reads TGTGCCAGCAGCCAAGGACGTAACGCTATCGAGCAGTACTTC. Translating it yields CASSQGRNAIEQYF.

The sample holds a few counts of this clonotype. The chain has TRBV20-1 and TRBJ2-3; the match to TRBD2 covers 9 bases. This CDR3 contains 14 residues. The V gene end was trimmed by 5 bases and the J gene end by 3 bases; junction bases not matched to a gene: 6. Germline V CDR1 and CDR2: DFQATT, SNEGSKA (reference sequence). This CDR3 is CSASSGVITDTQYF. The CDR3 DNA reads as TGCAGTGCTTCTAGCGGGGTAATAACAGATACGCAGTATTTT.

This clonotype was seen repeatedly, ten times or more. The rearrangement joins TRBV28 to TRBJ1-6; possibly TRBD1 for D (5 bases). The CDR3 runs to 14 residues. Germline values: CDR1 MDHEN, CDR2 SYDVKM. The germline V and J ends were trimmed by 3 bases and 8 bases, with 11 bases remaining between them. CDR3 sequence: CASSLRGSHSPLHF. DNA for the CDR3: TGTGCCAGCAGTTTGCGGGGGAGTCATTCACCCCTCCACTTT.

This clonotype occurred many times. The V and J genes are TRBV5-1 and TRBJ1-1; D might be TRBD1 (5 bases). CDR1 SGHRS and CDR2 YFSETQ come from the germline V gene. This CDR3 comprises 16 residues. The ends were cut back, 5 bases at V and 0 bases at J, with 17 bases in the middle. CDR3 nucleotide sequence: TGCGCCAGCAGTCTTTTAGGACGGGGCATGAACACTGAAGCTTTCTTT. This codes for CASSLLGRGMNTEAFF.

This clonotype was counted ten times or more. The chain carries TRBV6-1 and TRBJ1-2; D uncertain. Germline-derived CDR1 and CDR2 are MNHNS and SASEGT. V gave up 8 bases and J gave up 5 bases, with 18 bases separating them. This CDR3 has 14 amino acids. CDR3 region: CASGPRDEHYGYTF. The CDR3 DNA follows: TGTGCCAGCGGGCCCCGAGACGAGCATTATGGCTACACCTTC.

The chain carries TRBV5-1 and TRBJ2-7; 9 bases align to TRBD2. The CDR3 totals 15 residues. The V segment lost 6 bases and the J segment 2 bases; nucleotides outside the gene matches: 9. Germline loops: CDR1 SGHRS, CDR2 YFSETQ. CDR3 sequence (DNA): TGCGCCAGCACCGTTGAGCGGGGGGTAACCTACGAGCAGTACTTC. Translated: CASTVERGVTYEQYF.

This clonotype was counted a few times. The chain links TRBV27 to TRBJ2-2, with D possibly matching TRBD1 (5 bases). Trimming stripped 3 bases from V and 3 bases from J, with 17 bases between. Germline V gene data show CDR1 as MNHEY and CDR2 as SMNVEV (reference sequence). This CDR3 has 17 residues. Here the CDR3 DNA reads TGTGCCAGCAGTTTGAGGATCAGGGCGAGCGACACCGGGGAGCTGTTTTTT. Its protein product is CASSLRIRASDTGELFF.

V is TRBV29-1 and J is TRBJ2-7; TRBD1 aligns across 8 bases. J gave up 4 bases and V 7 bases, and 6 bases lay outside the gene matches. This CDR3 comprises 12 residues. Germline V gene sequence: CDR1 SQVTM, CDR2 ANQGSEA. CDR3 protein: CSGRDRKYEQYF. As DNA, the CDR3 is TGCAGCGGCCGGGACAGGAAATACGAGCAGTACTTC.

This clonotype was recorded at least ten times. The chain combines TRBV7-8 with TRBJ2-2; no clear D. Germline CDR1 is SGHVS and CDR2 is FQNEAQ. The CDR3 extends over 14 amino acids. Trimming removed 5 bases at V and 6 bases at J, with 13 bases between. Written as DNA, the CDR3 is TGTGCCAGCAGCACCGACGCTCGGGCCGGGGAGCTGTTTTTT. Amino acid sequence: CASSTDARAGELFF.

V gene TRBV18 combines with J gene TRBJ2-5; D call uncertain. CDR3 length: 13 residues. Germline V gives CDR1 KGHSH, CDR2 LQKENI. Trimming cost V 0 bases and J 5 bases, with 7 bases left between them. CDR3 DNA: TGTGCCAGCTCACCACCAGGGCGGGAGACCCAGTACTTC. Translating it yields CASSPPGRETQYF.

The genes are TRBV12-3 or TRBV12-4 and TRBJ1-6; 9 bases map to TRBD1. V gave up 5 bases and J gave up 10 bases; unmatched junction bases: 9. The CDR3 spans 15 residues. CDR3 bases: TGTGCCAGCAGTGGCCAGGGACAGGGCCTCTCACCCCTCCACTTT. Translating gives CASSGQGQGLSPLHF.

This clonotype showed up just a few times. The chain employs TRBV7-3 and TRBJ2-1; TRBD2 agrees at 14 bases. This CDR3 has 13 amino acids. The trim removed 5 bases at V and 16 bases at J, leaving 7 bases unmatched. CDR1 SGHTA and CDR2 FQGTGA come from the germline V gene. CDR3 bases: TGTGCCAGCAGCGCGGGACTAGCGGGAGCAAGATTCTTC. It is translated as CASSAGLAGARFF.

This clonotype was counted only a few times. The V gene is TRBV3-1, the J gene TRBJ2-3, with D unclear. CDR1 and CDR2 (germline): LGHDT, YNNKEL (reference sequence). The CDR3 is made up of 13 amino acids. V shed 1 base and J shed 8 bases, with 10 bases lying between them. The chain's CDR3 is CASSQGLEATQYF. The CDR3 DNA is TGTGCCAGCAGCCAAGGGCTAGAAGCTACGCAGTATTTT.

This chain connects TRBV5-1 to TRBJ2-1; TRBD1 matches 9 bases. CDR1 and CDR2 (germline): SGHRS, YFSETQ. The CDR3 has 17 residues. V dropped 4 bases and J dropped 8; count of bases not matched to a gene: 16. CDR3 nucleotide sequence: TGCGCCAGCAGCGAACGACCTCGGACAGGGGATAGGGATGAGCAGTTCTTC. This codes for CASSERPRTGDRDEQFF.